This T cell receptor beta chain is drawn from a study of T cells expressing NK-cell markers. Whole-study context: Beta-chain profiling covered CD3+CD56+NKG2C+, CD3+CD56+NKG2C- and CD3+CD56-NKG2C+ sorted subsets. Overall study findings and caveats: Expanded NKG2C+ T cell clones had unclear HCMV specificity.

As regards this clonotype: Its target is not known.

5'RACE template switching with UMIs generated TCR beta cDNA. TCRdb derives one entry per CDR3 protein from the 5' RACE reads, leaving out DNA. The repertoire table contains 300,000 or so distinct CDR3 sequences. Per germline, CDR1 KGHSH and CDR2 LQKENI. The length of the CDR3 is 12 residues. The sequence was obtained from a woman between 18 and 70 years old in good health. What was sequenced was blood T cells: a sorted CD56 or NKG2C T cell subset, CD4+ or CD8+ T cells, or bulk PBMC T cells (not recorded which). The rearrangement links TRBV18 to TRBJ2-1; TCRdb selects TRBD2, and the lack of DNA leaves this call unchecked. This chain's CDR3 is CASSPGREEQFF. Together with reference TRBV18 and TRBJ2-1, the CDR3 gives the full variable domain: NAGVMQNPRHLVRRRGQEARLRCSPMKGHSHVYWYRQLPEEGLKFMVYLQKENIIDESGMPKERFSAEFPKEGPSILRIQQVVRGDSAAYFCASSPGREEQFFGPGTRLTVL.